The clone carrying this T cell receptor (beta chain) was detected ten times or more. Its antigen is as yet unknown. The entry originates in a study of CD8 T cells in ankylosing spondylitis. Study-wide points: Matched ankylosing spondylitis synovial fluid reportedly showed significant enrichment of disease-linked clones. Ankylosing spondylitis blood seemed to carry a telltale TCR beta motif made of under ten highly homologous variants. Certain motif variants had earlier appeared in reactive arthritis synovial fluid and blood.

The CDR3 spans 15 residues. V gave up 6 bases and J gave up 5 bases; unmatched junction bases: 8. TCRdb reprocessed the 5' RACE reads with MiXCR, giving one entry per CDR3 protein. In the table there are 240,000 or so distinct CDR3 sequences, approximately 12% of which are singletons. This sequence was found in a male donor with ankylosing spondylitis or in good health (not recorded which). Sequencing was carried out using blood, either unsorted or a sorted T cell fraction (not recorded which). The J gene is TRBJ1-5, the V gene TRBV12-3 or TRBV12-4, with 9 bases matching TRBD1. CDR3 in amino acids: CASRQTGGSDQPQHF. The CDR3, as DNA: TGTGCCAGCAGGCAAACAGGGGGCAGCGATCAGCCCCAGCATTTT.